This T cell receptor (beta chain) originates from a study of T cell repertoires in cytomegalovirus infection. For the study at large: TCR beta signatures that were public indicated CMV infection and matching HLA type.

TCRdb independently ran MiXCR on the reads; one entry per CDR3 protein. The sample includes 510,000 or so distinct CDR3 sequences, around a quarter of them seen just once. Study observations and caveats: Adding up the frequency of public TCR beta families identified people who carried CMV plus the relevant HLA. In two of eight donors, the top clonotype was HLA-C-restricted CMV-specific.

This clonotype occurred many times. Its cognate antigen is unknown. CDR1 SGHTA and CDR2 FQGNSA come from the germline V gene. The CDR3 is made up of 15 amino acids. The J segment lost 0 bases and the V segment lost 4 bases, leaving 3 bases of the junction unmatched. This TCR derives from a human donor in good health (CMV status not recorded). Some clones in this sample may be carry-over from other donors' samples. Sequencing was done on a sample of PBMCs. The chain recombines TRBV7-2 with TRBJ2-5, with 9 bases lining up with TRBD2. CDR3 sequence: CASSSSGRNQETQYF. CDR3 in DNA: TGTGCCAGCAGCTCCAGCGGGAGGAACCAAGAGACCCAGTACTTC. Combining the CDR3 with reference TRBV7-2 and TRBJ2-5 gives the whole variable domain GAGVSQSPSNKVTEKGKDVELRCDPISGHTALYWYRQSLGQGLEFLIYFQGNSAPDKSGLPSDRFSAERTGGSVSTLTIQRTQQEDSAVYLCASSSSGRNQETQYFGPGTRLLVL.